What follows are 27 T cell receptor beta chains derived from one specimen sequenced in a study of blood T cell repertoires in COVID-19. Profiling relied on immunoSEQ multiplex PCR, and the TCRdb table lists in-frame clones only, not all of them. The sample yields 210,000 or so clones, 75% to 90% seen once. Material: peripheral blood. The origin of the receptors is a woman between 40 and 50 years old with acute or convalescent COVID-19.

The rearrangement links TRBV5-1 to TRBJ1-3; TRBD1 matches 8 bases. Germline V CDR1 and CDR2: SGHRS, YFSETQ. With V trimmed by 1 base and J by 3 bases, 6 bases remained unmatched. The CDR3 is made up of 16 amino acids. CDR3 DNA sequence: TGCGCCAGCAGCTTGATCCCGGACAGGGATGGAAACACCATATATTTT. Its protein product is CASSLIPDRDGNTIYF.

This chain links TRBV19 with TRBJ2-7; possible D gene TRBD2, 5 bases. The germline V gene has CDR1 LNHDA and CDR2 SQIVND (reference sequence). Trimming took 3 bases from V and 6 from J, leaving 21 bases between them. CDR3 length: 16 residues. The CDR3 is CASSMNWLASVSEQYV. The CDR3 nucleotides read TGTGCCAGTAGTATGAATTGGCTAGCTTCAGTGTCCGAGCAGTACGTC.

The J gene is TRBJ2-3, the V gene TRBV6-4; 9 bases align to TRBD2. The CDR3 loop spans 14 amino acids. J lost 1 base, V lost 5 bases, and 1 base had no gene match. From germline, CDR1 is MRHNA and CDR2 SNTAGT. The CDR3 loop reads CASSLAGGTDTQYF. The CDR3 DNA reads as TGTGCCAGCAGTTTAGCGGGGGGCACAGATACGCAGTATTTT.

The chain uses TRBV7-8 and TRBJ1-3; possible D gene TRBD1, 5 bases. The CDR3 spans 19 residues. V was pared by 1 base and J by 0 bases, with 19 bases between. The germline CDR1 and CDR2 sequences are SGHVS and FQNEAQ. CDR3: CASSLVTVPRVFSGNTIYF. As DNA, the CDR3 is TGTGCCAGCAGCTTAGTGACAGTACCAAGGGTCTTCTCTGGAAACACCATATATTTT.

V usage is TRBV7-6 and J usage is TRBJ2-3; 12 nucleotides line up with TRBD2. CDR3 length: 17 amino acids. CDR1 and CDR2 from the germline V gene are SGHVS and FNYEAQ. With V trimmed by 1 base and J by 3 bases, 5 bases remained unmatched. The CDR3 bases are TGTGCCAGCAGCTTAGAGACTAGCGGGGGAAAAACAGATACGCAGTATTTT. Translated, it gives CASSLETSGGKTDTQYF.

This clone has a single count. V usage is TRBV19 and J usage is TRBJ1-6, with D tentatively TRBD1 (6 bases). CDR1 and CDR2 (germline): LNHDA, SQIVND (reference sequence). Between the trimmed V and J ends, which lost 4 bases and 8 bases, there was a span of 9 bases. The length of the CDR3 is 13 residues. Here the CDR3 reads CASSRSGDSPLHF. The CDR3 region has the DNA TGTGCCAGTAGTAGGTCAGGGGATTCACCCCTCCACTTT.

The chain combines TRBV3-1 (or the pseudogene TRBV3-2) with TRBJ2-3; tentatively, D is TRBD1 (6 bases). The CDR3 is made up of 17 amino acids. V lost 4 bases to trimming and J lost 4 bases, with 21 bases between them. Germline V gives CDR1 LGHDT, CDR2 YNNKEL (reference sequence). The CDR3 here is CASSPTYGGRVADTQYF. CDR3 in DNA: TGTGCCAGCAGCCCGACGTATGGGGGCCGGGTCGCAGATACGCAGTATTTT.

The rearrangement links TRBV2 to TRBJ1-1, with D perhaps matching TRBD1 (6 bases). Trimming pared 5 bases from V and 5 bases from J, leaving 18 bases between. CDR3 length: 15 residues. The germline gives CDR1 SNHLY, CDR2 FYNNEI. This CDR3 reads CASSRQRGGNTEAFF. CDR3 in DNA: TGTGCCAGCAGTCGTCAAAGGGGGGGAAATACTGAAGCTTTCTTT.

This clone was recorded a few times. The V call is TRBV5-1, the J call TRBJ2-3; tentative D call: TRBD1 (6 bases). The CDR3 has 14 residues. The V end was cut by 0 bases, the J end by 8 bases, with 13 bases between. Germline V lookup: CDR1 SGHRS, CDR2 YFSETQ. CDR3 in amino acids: CASSLVRDTPTQYF. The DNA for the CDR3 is TGCGCCAGCAGCTTGGTGAGGGACACACCTACGCAGTATTTT.

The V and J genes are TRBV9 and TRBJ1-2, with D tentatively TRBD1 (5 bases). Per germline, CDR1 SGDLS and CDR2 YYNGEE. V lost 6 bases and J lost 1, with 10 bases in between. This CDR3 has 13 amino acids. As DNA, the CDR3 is TGTGCCAGCACCCCAGGGTTTAACTATGGCTACACCTTC. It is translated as CASTPGFNYGYTF.

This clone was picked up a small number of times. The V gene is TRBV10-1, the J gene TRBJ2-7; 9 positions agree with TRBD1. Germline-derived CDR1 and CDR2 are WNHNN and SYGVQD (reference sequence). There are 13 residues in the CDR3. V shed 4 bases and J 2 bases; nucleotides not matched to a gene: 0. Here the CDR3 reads CASSGDRAYEQYV. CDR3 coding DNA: TGCGCCAGCAGTGGGGACAGGGCCTACGAGCAGTACGTC.

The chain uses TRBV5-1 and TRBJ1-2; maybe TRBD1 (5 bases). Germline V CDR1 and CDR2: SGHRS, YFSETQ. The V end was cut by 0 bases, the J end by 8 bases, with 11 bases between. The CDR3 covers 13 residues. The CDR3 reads CASSLAGIYGYTF. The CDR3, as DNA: TGCGCCAGCAGCTTGGCAGGGATCTACGGCTACACCTTC. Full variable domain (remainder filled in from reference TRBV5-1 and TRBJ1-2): KAGVTQTPRYLIKTRGQQVTLSCSPISGHRSVSWYQQTPGQGLQFLFEYFSETQRNKGNFPGRFSGRQFSNSRSEMNVSTLELGDSALYLCASSLAGIYGYTFGSGTRLTVV.

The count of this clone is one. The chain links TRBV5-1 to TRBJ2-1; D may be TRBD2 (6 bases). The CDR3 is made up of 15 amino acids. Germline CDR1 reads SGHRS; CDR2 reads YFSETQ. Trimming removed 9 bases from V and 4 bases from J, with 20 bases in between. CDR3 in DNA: TGCGCCACCAGTCCGGGACTCTCAGTTTACAATGAGCAGTTCTTC. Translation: CATSPGLSVYNEQFF.

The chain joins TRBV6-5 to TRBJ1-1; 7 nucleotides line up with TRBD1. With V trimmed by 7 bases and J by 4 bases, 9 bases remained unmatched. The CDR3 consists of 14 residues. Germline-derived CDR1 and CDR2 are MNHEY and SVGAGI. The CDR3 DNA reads TGTGCCAGCATCTACGGGCAGGGGGGCACTGAAGCTTTCTTT. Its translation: CASIYGQGGTEAFF.

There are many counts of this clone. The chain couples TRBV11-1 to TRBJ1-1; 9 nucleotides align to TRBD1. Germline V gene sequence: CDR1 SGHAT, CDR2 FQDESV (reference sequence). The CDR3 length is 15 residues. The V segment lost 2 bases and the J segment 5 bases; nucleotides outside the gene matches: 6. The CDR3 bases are TGTGCCAGCAGCTTAAGACAGGGGGGCAGGACTGAAGCTTTCTTT. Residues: CASSLRQGGRTEAFF.

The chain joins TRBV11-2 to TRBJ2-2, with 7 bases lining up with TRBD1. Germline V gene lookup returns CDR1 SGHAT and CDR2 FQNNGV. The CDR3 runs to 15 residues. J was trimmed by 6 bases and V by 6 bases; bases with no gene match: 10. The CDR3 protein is CASSPDRLEAGELFF. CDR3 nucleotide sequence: TGTGCCAGCAGTCCGGACAGGTTAGAAGCCGGGGAGCTGTTTTTT.

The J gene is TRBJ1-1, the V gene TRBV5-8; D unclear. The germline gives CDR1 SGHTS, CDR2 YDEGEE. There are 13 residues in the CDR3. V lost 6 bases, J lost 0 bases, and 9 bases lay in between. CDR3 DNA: TGTGCCAGCACTTGGCTTATGAACACTGAAGCTTTCTTT. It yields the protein CASTWLMNTEAFF.

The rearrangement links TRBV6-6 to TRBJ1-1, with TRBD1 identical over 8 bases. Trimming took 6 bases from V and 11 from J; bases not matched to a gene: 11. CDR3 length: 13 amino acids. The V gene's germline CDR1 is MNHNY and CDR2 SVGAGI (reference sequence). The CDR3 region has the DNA TGTGCCAGCAGCACAGACAGGGGCCAGGGGGCTTTCTTT. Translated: CASSTDRGQGAFF.

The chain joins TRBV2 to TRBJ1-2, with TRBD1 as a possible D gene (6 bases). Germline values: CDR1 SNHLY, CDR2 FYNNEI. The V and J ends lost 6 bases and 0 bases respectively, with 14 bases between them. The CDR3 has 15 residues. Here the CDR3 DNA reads TGTGCCAGCAGGGGTTACAGGGAAACTAACTATGGCTACACCTTC. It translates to CASRGYRETNYGYTF.

In DNA form, the CDR3 reads TGCGCCAGCAGCTTGTGGGGGGTAGAGGTGAACACTGAAGCTTTCTTT. Protein sequence: CASSLWGVEVNTEAFF. V is TRBV5-1 and J is TRBJ1-1; D is possibly TRBD1 (5 bases). With 1 base removed from V and 0 bases from J, the gap between germline ends came to 13 bases. The CDR3 contains 16 residues. The germline CDR1 and CDR2 sequences are SGHRS and YFSETQ.

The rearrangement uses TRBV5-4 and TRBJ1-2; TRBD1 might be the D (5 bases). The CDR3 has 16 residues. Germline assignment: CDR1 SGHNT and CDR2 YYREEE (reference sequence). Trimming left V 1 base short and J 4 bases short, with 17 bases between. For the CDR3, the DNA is TGTGCCAGCAGCTTGCTGGGAGAAGAGGGACTCTATGGCTACACCTTC. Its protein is CASSLLGEEGLYGYTF. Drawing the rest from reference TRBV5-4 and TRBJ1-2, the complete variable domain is ETGVTQSPTHLIKTRGQQVTLRCSSQSGHNTVSWYQQALGQGPQFIFQYYREEENGRGNFPPRFSGLQFPNYSSELNVNALELDDSALYLCASSLLGEEGLYGYTFGSGTRLTVV.

The CDR3 spells CASRGLARDTGELFF. The CDR3 bases are TGTGCCAGCAGGGGACTAGCCAGAGACACCGGGGAGCTGTTTTTT. The V gene is TRBV6-5, the J gene TRBJ2-2, with TRBD2 identical over 9 bases. Germline V gives CDR1 MNHEY, CDR2 SVGAGI. V was clipped by 6 bases and J by 3 bases; unmatched bases: 5. The CDR3 sequence is 15 residues long.

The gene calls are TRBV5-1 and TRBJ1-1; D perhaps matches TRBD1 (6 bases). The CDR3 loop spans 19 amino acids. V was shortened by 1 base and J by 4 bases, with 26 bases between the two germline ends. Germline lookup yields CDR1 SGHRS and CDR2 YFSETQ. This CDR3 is CASSLPHLIKQGHVTEAFF. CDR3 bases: TGCGCCAGCAGCTTGCCACACCTTATTAAACAGGGCCATGTCACTGAAGCTTTCTTT.

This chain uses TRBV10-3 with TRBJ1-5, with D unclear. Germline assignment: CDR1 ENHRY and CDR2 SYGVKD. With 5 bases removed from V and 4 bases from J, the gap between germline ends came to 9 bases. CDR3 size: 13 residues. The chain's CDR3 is CAISLGGNQPQHF. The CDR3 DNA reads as TGTGCCATCAGTCTAGGAGGGAATCAGCCCCAGCATTTT.

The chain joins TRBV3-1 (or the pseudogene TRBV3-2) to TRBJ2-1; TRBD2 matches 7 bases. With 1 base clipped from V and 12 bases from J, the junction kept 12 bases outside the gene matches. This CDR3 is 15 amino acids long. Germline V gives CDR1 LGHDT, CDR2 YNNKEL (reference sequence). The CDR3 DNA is TGTGCCAGCAGCCAAGGTCCTTTTACTAGCGCTCGGCAGTTCTTC. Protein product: CASSQGPFTSARQFF.

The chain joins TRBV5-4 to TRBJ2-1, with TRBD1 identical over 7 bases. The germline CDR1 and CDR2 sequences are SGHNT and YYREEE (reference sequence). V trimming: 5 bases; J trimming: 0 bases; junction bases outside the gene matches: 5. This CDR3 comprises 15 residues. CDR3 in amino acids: CASRLDRSSYNEQFF. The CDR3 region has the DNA TGTGCCAGCAGACTGGACAGGAGCTCCTACAATGAGCAGTTCTTC.

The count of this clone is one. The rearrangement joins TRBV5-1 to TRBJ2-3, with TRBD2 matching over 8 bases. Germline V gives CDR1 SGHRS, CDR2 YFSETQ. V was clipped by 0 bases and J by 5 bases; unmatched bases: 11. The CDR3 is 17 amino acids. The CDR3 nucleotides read TGCGCCAGCAGCTTGGTTCCCCGCGGGGGGCTAGGAGATACGCAGTATTTT. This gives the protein CASSLVPRGGLGDTQYF.